These 20 T cell receptor beta chains came from one sample sequenced in a study of T cells in Graves' hyperthyroidism and ophthalmopathy. TCR beta CDR3 regions were amplified from RNA transcripts. Primed by the HTBI set, a first-round RT-PCR was run on the TCR CDR3. TCRdb redid the calling of the multiplex PCR reads with MiXCR, one entry per CDR3 protein. The top ten hold 28% of the sample, which has 370,000 or so distinct CDR3 sequences, around a sixth seen once. The sequenced sample consisted of blood. The receptors were gathered from a woman under 30 with Graves' hyperthyroidism that later progressed to Graves' ophthalmopathy.

This clonotype was seen more than once but under ten times. The J gene is TRBJ1-4, the V gene TRBV28; possible D gene TRBD1, 5 bases. Germline CDR1 and CDR2: MDHEN and SYDVKM. This CDR3 has 18 residues. V was pared by 3 bases and J by 5 bases, with 22 bases between. CDR3 sequence (DNA): TGTGCCAGCAGTTTTACCCTCACCCCGGACATGTACAATGAAAAACTGTTTTTT. Its protein is CASSFTLTPDMYNEKLFF.

This clonotype was detected many times. The rearrangement uses TRBV20-1 and TRBJ1-6, with 8 bases aligning to TRBD1. Trimming at V came to 4 bases and at J to 8 bases, leaving 10 bases not matched to a gene. From germline, CDR1 is DFQATT and CDR2 SNEGSKA (reference sequence). This CDR3 region has 15 residues. This chain's CDR3 is CSAKRTGQDYSPLHF. In DNA form, the CDR3 reads TGCAGTGCTAAGAGGACGGGACAGGACTATTCACCCCTCCACTTT.

Many counts were recorded for this clonotype. The chain carries TRBV5-1 and TRBJ2-7, with D maybe TRBD1 (6 bases). The V and J ends lost 6 bases and 1 base respectively, with 14 bases between them. The germline CDR1 and CDR2 sequences are SGHRS and YFSETQ. This CDR3 is built from 14 residues. The CDR3 sequence is CASIQGPDSYEQYF. The DNA for the CDR3 is TGCGCCAGCATCCAGGGGCCAGATTCCTACGAGCAGTACTTC.

This clonotype was observed a handful of times. The chain has TRBV5-6 and TRBJ2-1; the match to TRBD2 covers 14 bases. V gave up 6 bases and J gave up 6 bases; unmatched junction bases: 14. The CDR3 length is 18 residues. In germline, CDR1 is SGHDT, CDR2 YYEEEE. CDR3 DNA sequence: TGTGCCAGCACCCCCCCCGGGACTAGCGGGAGATTTGCCAATGAGCAGTTCTTC. It specifies CASTPPGTSGRFANEQFF.

This chain joins TRBV30 and TRBJ1-6; 8 nucleotides match TRBD1. CDR3 length: 13 amino acids. Unmatched junction bases numbered 0, after V lost 0 bases and J lost 8 bases. Germline lookup yields CDR1 GTSNPN and CDR2 SVGIG (reference sequence). The CDR3 DNA reads as TGTGCCTGGAGTGTACAGGGGGATTCACCCCTCCACTTT. Translation gives CAWSVQGDSPLHF.

This clonotype was seen a few times. The chain carries TRBV5-8 and TRBJ2-5; the D gene is possibly TRBD1 (5 bases). The CDR3 consists of 17 residues. V lost 4 bases and J 2 bases, leaving 21 bases between the germline ends. The germline gives CDR1 SGHTS, CDR2 YDEGEE. The CDR3 nucleotides read TGTGCCAGCAGCCAGCATGGTTACATGACAGTTCAAGAGACCCAGTACTTC. This gives the protein CASSQHGYMTVQETQYF. Filled out from reference TRBV5-8 and TRBJ2-5, the complete variable domain reads EAGVTQSPTHLIKTRGQQATLRCSPISGHTSVYWYQQALGLGLQFLLWYDEGEERNRGNFPPRFSGRQFPNYSSELNVNALELEDSALYLCASSQHGYMTVQETQYFGPGTRLLVL.

This clonotype was counted many times. This sequence joins TRBV29-1 and TRBJ2-7; TRBD1 matches at 10 bases. With V trimmed by 5 bases and J by 5 bases, 9 bases remained unmatched. Germline CDR1 reads SQVTM; CDR2 reads ANQGSEA. The length of the CDR3 is 14 residues. CDR3 sequence (DNA): TGCAGCGTTAGCGGAGGACAGGGGGACAACGAGCAGTACTTC. Its translation: CSVSGGQGDNEQYF.

This clonotype has ten or more counts. This sequence joins TRBV20-1 and TRBJ2-1; 9 bases align to TRBD2. Germline V gene lookup returns CDR1 DFQATT and CDR2 SNEGSKA (reference sequence). V lost 5 bases, J lost 1 base, and 18 bases stayed unmatched. CDR3 size: 19 residues. As DNA, the CDR3 is TGCAGTGCTGATACCTTAGCTGGGCGGGAGGGAAGATCCTACAATGAGCAGTTCTTC. Translating gives CSADTLAGREGRSYNEQFF.

The chain carries TRBV10-3 and TRBJ2-1; no firm D call. Deletions cut 2 bases from V and 3 bases from J, with 5 bases between. The CDR3 sequence is 13 residues long. The germline V gene has CDR1 ENHRY and CDR2 SYGVKD. In DNA form, the CDR3 reads TGTGCCATCAGTGAGCCGTACTACAATGAGCAGTTCTTC. Protein product: CAISEPYYNEQFF.

This clonotype was counted a few times. The chain has TRBV7-6 and TRBJ2-1; weak D call: TRBD2 (6 bases). The germline gives CDR1 SGHVS, CDR2 FNYEAQ. This CDR3 region has 16 residues. Trimming shortened V by 0 bases and J by 2 bases, and 11 bases separated the two germline ends. The CDR3 nucleotides are TGTGCCAGCAGCTTAGCGCGTGGGGAGGCCTACAATGAGCAGTTCTTC. This codes for CASSLARGEAYNEQFF. The full variable domain, completed using reference TRBV7-6 and TRBJ2-1, is GAGVSQSPRYKVTKRGQDVALRCDPISGHVSLYWYRQALGQGPEFLTYFNYEAQQDKSGLPNDRFSAERPEGSISTLTIQRTEQRDSAMYRCASSLARGEAYNEQFFGPGTRLTVL.

This clonotype has a handful of counts. The chain links TRBV19 to TRBJ1-5; D possibly corresponds to TRBD1 (5 bases). Trimming took 4 bases from V and 4 from J, leaving 11 bases between them. CDR1 is LNHDA, CDR2 SQIVND, per germline (reference sequence). The CDR3 length is 14 residues. The CDR3 nucleotides read TGTGCCAGTAGTACCTACTCAGGGAATCAGCCCCAGCATTTT. Encoded protein: CASSTYSGNQPQHF.

This clonotype was observed at least ten times. The chain links TRBV15 to TRBJ2-7; TRBD2 is a possible D gene (6 bases). CDR1 and CDR2 from the germline V gene are LNHNV and YYDKDF (reference sequence). This CDR3 comprises 16 residues. V lost 1 base to trimming and J lost 4 bases, with 17 bases between them. CDR3 loop: CATSRGFSSELYEQYF. Here the CDR3 DNA reads TGTGCCACCAGCAGAGGTTTCTCTAGCGAACTATACGAGCAGTACTTC.

This clonotype appeared many times. This chain connects TRBV5-1 to TRBJ2-3; TRBD2 matches 7 bases. V lost 2 bases, J lost 2 bases, and 8 bases stayed unmatched. Germline CDR1 reads SGHRS; CDR2 reads YFSETQ. The CDR3 is made up of 16 amino acids. CDR3 DNA: TGCGCCAGCAGCTTCCTACTAGCGACATCCACAGATACGCAGTATTTT. It yields the protein CASSFLLATSTDTQYF.

This clonotype has only a few counts. This sequence joins TRBV4-1 and TRBJ2-1; 8 bases map to TRBD2. V was pared by 3 bases and J by 0 bases, with 7 bases of the junction left unmatched. The CDR3 runs 17 residues. Germline CDR1 is MGHRA and CDR2 is YSYEKL. The CDR3 region has the DNA TGCGCCAGCAGCCACGACGGGACTAGTCGCTCCTACAATGAGCAGTTCTTC. It is translated as CASSHDGTSRSYNEQFF.

In its sample, this clonotype was seen many times. The V gene is TRBV11-2, the J gene TRBJ2-1; D might be TRBD2 (6 bases). The V end was cut by 5 bases, the J end by 8 bases, with 19 bases between. The germline gives CDR1 SGHAT, CDR2 FQNNGV. This CDR3 has 15 residues. CDR3: CASSNRGLALDEQFF. The CDR3 nucleotides are TGTGCCAGCAGCAACCGGGGACTGGCCCTCGATGAGCAGTTCTTC.

This clonotype was recorded once. The rearrangement uses TRBV11-1 and TRBJ2-7, with 13 bases that match TRBD2. The length of the CDR3 is 16 residues. V was pared by 2 bases and J by 4 bases, with 5 bases of the junction left unmatched. The germline V gene has CDR1 SGHAT and CDR2 FQDESV (reference sequence). The CDR3 region is CASSLPRLAGGYEQYF. CDR3 coding DNA: TGTGCCAGCAGCTTACCGAGACTAGCGGGAGGTTACGAGCAGTACTTC.

The sample holds a few counts of this clonotype. J is TRBJ1-3 and V is TRBV29-1; 8 bases map to TRBD1. The CDR3 is 16 residues long. Germline CDR1 is SQVTM and CDR2 is ANQGSEA. With 4 bases clipped from V and 4 bases from J, the junction kept 12 bases outside the gene matches. The chain's CDR3 is CSVAYYQGARGNTIYF. The CDR3 nucleotides read TGCAGCGTTGCGTACTATCAGGGGGCTAGAGGAAACACCATATATTTT.

The gene calls are TRBV5-4 and TRBJ2-3; D is possibly TRBD1 (6 bases). Per germline, CDR1 SGHNT and CDR2 YYREEE (reference sequence). The CDR3 runs to 16 residues. The ends were cut back, 4 bases at V and 2 bases at J, with 17 bases in the middle. CDR3 bases: TGTGCCAGCAGCACTGACAGGAGACGTCACACAGATACGCAGTATTTT. As protein: CASSTDRRRHTDTQYF.

This clonotype came up many times. V gene TRBV6-1 combines with J gene TRBJ2-7; possible D gene TRBD1, 6 bases. In germline, CDR1 is MNHNS, CDR2 SASEGT. V lost 6 bases and J lost 3, with 12 bases in between. The CDR3 runs to 13 residues. The CDR3 DNA follows: TGTGCCAGCAGGAGGACAGACTTCTACGAGCAGTACTTC. Translated: CASRRTDFYEQYF.

About this clonotype itself: This may come from a read error, since a much larger clone is one base off. This chain joins TRBV15 and TRBJ1-5, with a weak D call TRBD1 (6 bases). This CDR3 is 16 amino acids long. Germline V CDR1 and CDR2: LNHNV, YYDKDF (reference sequence). Trimming left V 2 bases short and J 9 bases short, with 20 bases between. CDR3 in DNA: TGTGCCACCAGCAGATTCATACAGGGCGCGGGTCGGCCCCAGCATTTT. Protein product: CATSRFIQGAGRPQHF.